The clone carrying this TCR beta chain was picked up many times. Its antigen is not known. The sample is drawn from a study of early T cells in non-severe SARS-CoV-2 infection. As for the study in general: Unpaired chains resulted from sequencing bulk RNA of unsorted whole blood.

The germline V and J ends were trimmed by 3 bases and 1 base, with 9 bases remaining between them. Germline assignment: CDR1 SEHNR and CDR2 FQNEAQ (reference sequence). The CDR3 length is 14 residues. Attachment of unique molecular identifiers was made to individual cDNA molecules. TCRdb re-derived calls from the 5' RACE reads in MiXCR, one entry per CDR3 protein. The repertoire includes 30,000 to 40,000 distinct CDR3 sequences, around 3.9% of them detected once, and about 5.5% sits in the top ten. Study outcomes and limitations: Sequences matched to VDJdb favored anti-spike CD8 responses, while private and CD4 specificities were missed.

The clonotype originates from an adult who was a healthcare worker with PCR-confirmed SARS-CoV-2 infection or an uninfected control (not recorded which). The J gene is TRBJ1-1, the V gene TRBV7-9, with D possibly TRBD1 on 6 matching bases. Sequencing was carried out using whole blood. The CDR3 reads CASSLDSGNTEAFF. Written as DNA, the CDR3 is TGTGCCAGCAGCTTGGACAGTGGGAACACTGAAGCTTTCTTT.